This is a list of T cell receptor beta chains from one sample in a study of T-cell memory formation after mild COVID-19. A single record per CDR3 protein comes from TCRdb applying MiXCR to the 5' RACE reads. The sample yields 280,000 or so distinct CDR3 sequences, approximately 8% seen once. Material: PBMCs or a T cell subset sorted from them (not recorded which). The source of these receptors is a man aged 18 to 29 who had mild COVID-19 (a few samples of this study predate the infection). Cell type and time point are not known. Both conserved end residues are part of each CDR3. The D gene is left open where the match is weak. Size values are once, few and many counts, or a class for expanded clones, and some rows have none.

V gene	J gene	D gene	clone size	CDR3 DNA	CDR3 protein
TRBV6-5	TRBJ2-3	TRBD2	.	TGTGCCACACAACCTGTGGGTGGTAGCGGGATGGGGAATACGCAGTATTTT	CATQPVGGSGMGNTQYF
TRBV7-9	TRBJ2-5	.	.	TGTGCCAGCAGACAACCGACTGGAAAAGAGACCCAGTACTTC	CASRQPTGKETQYF
TRBV5-6	TRBJ1-1	.	.	TGTGCCAGCAGCCTGACTTTGGGGGGCATTGAAGCTTTCTTT	CASSLTLGGIEAFF
TRBV11-2	TRBJ2-3	TRBD1	many	TGTGCCAGCAGCTTAGATCGGGACAGGGGTTCAGATACGCAGTATTTT	CASSLDRDRGSDTQYF
TRBV5-4	TRBJ1-2	.	many	TGTGCCAGCAGCCTTCAGCGTAGTGGCTACACCTTC	CASSLQRSGYTF
TRBV18	TRBJ2-5	.	many	TGTGCCAGCTCACCATCTTATCTAGAAGAGACCCAGTACTTC	CASSPSYLEETQYF
TRBV5-4	TRBJ2-3	.	few	TGTGCCAGCAGCCCTGGAGGGTACCCAACAGATACGCAGTATTTT	CASSPGGYPTDTQYF
TRBV3-1	TRBJ2-7	TRBD2	.	TGTGCCAGCAGCCATGGGACTAGCGACAACGAGCAGTACTTC	CASSHGTSDNEQYF
TRBV12-3/TRBV12-4	TRBJ1-2	.	few	TGTGCCAGCAGTTTGCCTGGAATGAGTGGCTACACCTTC	CASSLPGMSGYTF
TRBV13	TRBJ1-1	.	.	TGTGCCAGCAGCATTGGACAAAGCATGAACACTGAAGCTTTCTTT	CASSIGQSMNTEAFF
TRBV2	TRBJ2-7	.	.	TGTGCCAGCAGTCCCCGGGGGGCCTCCTACGAGCAGTACTTC	CASSPRGASYEQYF
TRBV3-1	TRBJ1-1	.	.	TGTGCCAGCAGCCACGGGGGGGTCGACACTTTCTTT	CASSHGGVDTFF
TRBV19	TRBJ2-1	TRBD2	few	TGTGCCGCCTCTAGCGGGGGGGCCAATGAGCAGTCCTTC	CAASSGGANEQSF
TRBV10-1	TRBJ2-1	TRBD2	few	TGCGCCAGTAGTGGACTAGCGGGGGGCCTGGACAATGAGCAGTTCTTC	CASSGLAGGLDNEQFF